The rows below give T cell receptor beta chains drawn from one sample of a study of Ad26.COV2.S vaccination and SARS-CoV-2 variants. The data were produced by immunoSEQ multiplex PCR, yet TCRdb's version contains in-frame clones alone and is incomplete. This sample carries more than 350,000 clones, 75% to 95% of them seen once, and the ten largest clones take 12%. The sequences come from peripheral blood, collected in a trial of Ad26.COV2.S vaccine versus placebo. All receptors derive from a person between 18 and 65 years old who received the Ad26.COV2.S COVID-19 vaccine or a placebo. Both conserved end residues are part of each CDR3. Each record gives: V gene, D gene, clone size, J gene, CDR3 DNA, CDR3 protein. The D gene is left open where the match is weak. Clone size appears in some rows only: once, few, many, or a class for an expanded clone.

v_gene: TRBV7-8; d_gene: NA; abundance: NA; j_gene: TRBJ1-1; CDR3nt: TGTGCCAGCAGCCCGGAGGGGCTTTTTAATGAAGCTTTCTTT; CDR3aa: CASSPEGLFNEAFF
v_gene: TRBV11-2; d_gene: NA; abundance: NA; j_gene: TRBJ2-2; CDR3nt: TGTGCCAGCAGCTTCCTAGGTAGCGGGAACACCGGGGAGCTGTTTTTT; CDR3aa: CASSFLGSGNTGELFF
v_gene: TRBV5-6; d_gene: NA; abundance: NA; j_gene: TRBJ2-5; CDR3nt: TGTGCCAGCAGTCGAGGGGTGGGGGAGACCCAGTACTTC; CDR3aa: CASSRGVGETQYF
v_gene: TRBV6-2/TRBV6-3; d_gene: NA; abundance: NA; j_gene: TRBJ2-1; CDR3nt: TGTGCCAGCAGTTTGGGCGGGTTCTCCTACAATGAGCAGTTCTTC; CDR3aa: CASSLGGFSYNEQFF
v_gene: TRBV19; d_gene: TRBD1; abundance: NA; j_gene: TRBJ1-2; CDR3nt: TGTGCCAGTAGTGCTTCCGGGACAGGGGATGGCTACACCTTC; CDR3aa: CASSASGTGDGYTF
v_gene: TRBV6-6; d_gene: NA; abundance: NA; j_gene: TRBJ2-3; CDR3nt: TGTGCCAGCAGTTACCGCTGGCCTCCAGATACGCAGTATTTT; CDR3aa: CASSYRWPPDTQYF
v_gene: TRBV9; d_gene: NA; abundance: NA; j_gene: TRBJ1-1; CDR3nt: TGTGCCAGCAGCGTCCCGAGGGAGGGTATGGGCACTGAAGCTTTCTTT; CDR3aa: CASSVPREGMGTEAFF
v_gene: TRBV27; d_gene: TRBD2; abundance: NA; j_gene: TRBJ2-7; CDR3nt: TGTGCCAGCAGTTTACTAGCGGGAGTTTCCTACGAGCAGTACTTC; CDR3aa: CASSLLAGVSYEQYF
v_gene: TRBV15; d_gene: NA; abundance: NA; j_gene: TRBJ2-7; CDR3nt: TGTGCCACCAGCAGAGAGGCAATTAGGGGCGAGCAGTACTTC; CDR3aa: CATSREAIRGEQYF
v_gene: TRBV7-2; d_gene: TRBD2; abundance: NA; j_gene: TRBJ2-5; CDR3nt: TGTGCCAGCAGCTTAGAAAGCGGGATAGAGACCCAGTACTTC; CDR3aa: CASSLESGIETQYF
v_gene: TRBV7-9; d_gene: NA; abundance: few; j_gene: TRBJ2-7; CDR3nt: TGTGCCAGCAGCCGCGATCGGACGGAATCCTACGAGCAGTACTTC; CDR3aa: CASSRDRTESYEQYF
v_gene: TRBV4-1; d_gene: TRBD2; abundance: once; j_gene: TRBJ2-7; CDR3nt: TGCGCCAGCAGCTACCTAGCGGGAAGCTCCTACGAGCAGTACTTC; CDR3aa: CASSYLAGSSYEQYF
v_gene: TRBV19; d_gene: NA; abundance: NA; j_gene: TRBJ1-1; CDR3nt: TGTGCCAGTAGTATGGTTGGGAACACTGAAGCTTTCTTT; CDR3aa: CASSMVGNTEAFF
v_gene: TRBV28; d_gene: TRBD1; abundance: NA; j_gene: TRBJ1-2; CDR3nt: TGTGCCAGCAGTTACCGGACAGGGGGTGGTGGCTACACCTTC; CDR3aa: CASSYRTGGGGYTF
v_gene: TRBV9; d_gene: TRBD1; abundance: NA; j_gene: TRBJ1-3; CDR3nt: TGTGCCAGCAGCGGTACAGGGGGCTCTGGAAACACCATATATTTT; CDR3aa: CASSGTGGSGNTIYF
v_gene: TRBV5-4; d_gene: NA; abundance: once; j_gene: TRBJ2-1; CDR3nt: TGTGCCGAAGGGGGTCAGGGGGGCTACAATGAGCAGTTCTTC; CDR3aa: CAEGGQGGYNEQFF
v_gene: TRBV7-2; d_gene: TRBD2; abundance: NA; j_gene: TRBJ2-2; CDR3nt: TGTGCCAGCAGCTTAGACCCAGCGGGAGCCACCGGGGAGCTGTTTTTT; CDR3aa: CASSLDPAGATGELFF
v_gene: TRBV6-5; d_gene: TRBD2; abundance: NA; j_gene: TRBJ2-7; CDR3nt: TGTGCCAGCTTACCGGGACTAGAATACGAGCAGTACTTC; CDR3aa: CASLPGLEYEQYF
v_gene: TRBV6-6; d_gene: TRBD2; abundance: NA; j_gene: TRBJ2-1; CDR3nt: TGTGCCAGCAGATCGACTAGCGGGGGCTACAATGAGCAGTTCTTC; CDR3aa: CASRSTSGGYNEQFF
v_gene: TRBV27; d_gene: TRBD2; abundance: once; j_gene: TRBJ2-7; CDR3nt: TGTGCCAGCAGTTCGACTAGCGGGAGGGACGAGCAGTACTTC; CDR3aa: CASSSTSGRDEQYF
v_gene: TRBV19; d_gene: TRBD2; abundance: NA; j_gene: TRBJ2-5; CDR3nt: TGTGCCAGTAGTATAGGGGAACCGGGACTAGCGGGGTCCGGGGCCCAGTACTTC; CDR3aa: CASSIGEPGLAGSGAQYF
v_gene: TRBV11-2; d_gene: NA; abundance: NA; j_gene: TRBJ2-5; CDR3nt: TGTGCCAGCAGCTTGTACCAAGAGACCCAGTACTTC; CDR3aa: CASSLYQETQYF
v_gene: TRBV11-3; d_gene: TRBD1; abundance: NA; j_gene: TRBJ2-1; CDR3nt: TGTGCCAGCAGCGTCCGGGACAGGGGGCCCATGGACAATGAGCAGTTCTTC; CDR3aa: CASSVRDRGPMDNEQFF
v_gene: TRBV5-1; d_gene: TRBD2; abundance: NA; j_gene: TRBJ2-7; CDR3nt: TGCGCCAGCAGCTTGGCCGGCGGGACTAGCGTCTCCTACGAGCAGTACTTC; CDR3aa: CASSLAGGTSVSYEQYF
v_gene: TRBV7-2; d_gene: NA; abundance: NA; j_gene: TRBJ2-7; CDR3nt: TGTGCCAGCAGCTTAGGCCCGGATGGATCCTACGAGCAGTACTTC; CDR3aa: CASSLGPDGSYEQYF